What follows are 3 T cell receptor beta chains derived from one specimen sequenced in a study of blood T cell repertoires in COVID-19. The protocol was immunoSEQ multiplex PCR, while the TCRdb copy is restricted to in-frame clones and leaves out a portion. The data contain about 240,000 clones, roughly 86% of them seen just once; the ten biggest clones take up around 2.6%. The sample comprised PBMCs or T cells enriched from blood (not recorded which). The source of these receptors is a woman aged 25 to 39 with acute COVID-19.

This clone occurred a few times. This chain uses TRBV5-4 with TRBJ1-6, with TRBD1 as a possible D gene (6 bases). Between the trimmed V and J ends, which lost 4 bases and 14 bases, there was a span of 22 bases. The CDR3 has 15 residues. Germline CDR1 and CDR2: SGHNT and YYREEE (reference sequence). DNA of the CDR3: TGTGCCAGCAGCGACGGAGATACAGGGTTCCTCACCCTCCACTTT. It yields the protein CASSDGDTGFLTLHF.

The CDR3 loop reads CASSLASMDSLGRNTEAFF. The CDR3 bases are TGTGCCAGCAGCTTAGCTAGTATGGACAGCTTGGGGAGGAACACTGAAGCTTTCTTT. This chain joins TRBV7-2 and TRBJ1-1; D may be TRBD1 (6 bases). CDR1 and CDR2 (germline): SGHTA, FQGNSA. V gave up 0 bases and J gave up 1 base, with 21 bases separating them. The CDR3 totals 19 residues.

This sequence joins TRBV6-5 and TRBJ2-7, with TRBD2 matching 12 bases. The germline V gene encodes CDR1 MNHEY and CDR2 SVGAGI. V lost 2 bases to trimming and J lost 3 bases; unmatched junction nucleotides: 5. This CDR3 is 16 amino acids long. The CDR3 sequence: CASSYLAGGSNYEQYF. The DNA of the CDR3 is TGTGCCAGCAGTTACCTAGCGGGGGGGTCTAACTACGAGCAGTACTTC.